Below are 14 T cell receptor beta chains sequenced from a single sample in a study of memory CD4+ T cells and cytomegalovirus serostatus. The sort gate was single viable CD3+CD4+CD8-CD45RO+ cells for memory CD4+ T cells. The repertoire was sequenced with immunoSEQ multiplex PCR; TCRdb's copy has only in-frame clones and lacks some. Counted here are tens of thousands of clones, nearly 80% occurring once; the ten biggest clones make up about 0.8%. Sequencing was performed on memory CD4+ T cells from blood. The receptors here all came from an adult in good health and CMV-seronegative.

The chain combines TRBV19 with TRBJ1-4; TRBD1 aligns across 8 bases. With V trimmed by 5 bases and J by 5 bases, 4 bases remained unmatched. This CDR3 comprises 14 residues. Germline V gene lookup returns CDR1 LNHDA and CDR2 SQIVND (reference sequence). The CDR3 is CASSSRTGNEKLFF. The DNA for the CDR3 is TGTGCCAGTAGTTCACGGACAGGGAATGAAAAACTGTTTTTT.

The chain uses TRBV9 and TRBJ2-7; no firm D call. The germline CDR1 and CDR2 sequences are SGDLS and YYNGEE. V was pared by 4 bases and J by 0 bases, with 11 bases between. This CDR3 has 14 amino acids. The CDR3 sequence: CASSPTLSSYEQYF. The CDR3 DNA sequence: TGTGCCAGCAGCCCCACACTGAGCTCCTACGAGCAGTACTTC.

This clone turned up a few times. The rearrangement joins TRBV5-4 to TRBJ1-2; TRBD1 matches 8 bases. Germline V CDR1 and CDR2: SGHNT, YYREEE (reference sequence). Trimming at V came to 0 bases and at J to 4 bases, leaving 14 bases not matched to a gene. The CDR3 has 18 amino acids. CDR3 nucleotide sequence: TGTGCCAGCAGCTTGGCCTCGACAGGGGTGTATTCCCTCTATGGCTACACCTTC. Its translation: CASSLASTGVYSLYGYTF.

The gene calls are TRBV30 and TRBJ2-7; possible D gene TRBD2, 6 bases. Trimming stripped 0 bases from V and 12 bases from J, with 15 bases between. CDR1 is GTSNPN, CDR2 SVGIG, per germline (reference sequence). The CDR3 covers 12 residues. This CDR3 is CAWSVETGDRYF. CDR3 sequence (DNA): TGTGCCTGGAGTGTCGAGACGGGAGATAGGTACTTC.

The chain recombines TRBV9 with TRBJ2-3, with TRBD2 matching over 12 bases. Germline assignment: CDR1 SGDLS and CDR2 YYNGEE. The trim removed 3 bases at V and 4 bases at J, leaving 12 bases unmatched. The CDR3 contains 18 residues. In DNA form, the CDR3 reads TGTGCCAGCAGCGCGCGAATGACTAGCGGGGGCTCCGCAGATACGCAGTATTTT. It translates to CASSARMTSGGSADTQYF.

The chain links TRBV10-3 to TRBJ2-1; 11 nucleotides align to TRBD2. V lost 10 bases and J lost 6; bases outside the gene matches: 14. Germline V gene lookup returns CDR1 ENHRY and CDR2 SYGVKD. This CDR3 has 16 amino acids. CDR3 DNA: TGTGCCACAGTTACTAGCGGGGGAGCTCCGTTCAATGAGCAGTTCTTC. As protein: CATVTSGGAPFNEQFF.

The gene calls are TRBV30 and TRBJ2-7, with D tentatively TRBD1 or TRBD2 (5 bases each). From germline, CDR1 is GTSNPN and CDR2 SVGIG (reference sequence). Between the trimmed V and J ends, which lost 8 bases and 7 bases, there was a span of 27 bases. The CDR3 is made up of 15 amino acids. The CDR3 DNA follows: TGTGCCGGACTTCGTTACAGGTCAGCCCTAGGGGAGCAGTACTTC. This sequence encodes CAGLRYRSALGEQYF.

The chain recombines TRBV29-1 with TRBJ1-4; D not resolved. The CDR3 runs 12 residues. CDR1 and CDR2 (germline): SQVTM, ANQGSEA. V was shortened by 3 bases and J by 5 bases, with 7 bases between the two germline ends. The chain's CDR3 is CSVDGGNEKLFF. Here the CDR3 DNA reads TGCAGCGTTGATGGAGGGAATGAAAAACTGTTTTTT.

This CDR3 is CASSQGTGNSGYTF. The CDR3 coding sequence is TGCGCCAGCAGCCAGGGGACAGGGAATAGCGGCTACACCTTC. The V and J genes are TRBV4-1 and TRBJ1-2; TRBD1 aligns across 9 bases. This CDR3 is built from 14 residues. J lost 8 bases, V lost 3 bases, and 7 bases had no gene match. CDR1 and CDR2 from the germline V gene are MGHRA and YSYEKL.

For this clone: This sample includes further DNA sequences coding for the same CDR3. V usage is TRBV7-9 and J usage is TRBJ2-7, with D hard to call. V lost 2 bases, J lost 1 base, and 3 bases lay in between. In germline, CDR1 is SEHNR, CDR2 FQNEAQ (reference sequence). The CDR3 is 12 amino acids. This CDR3 is CASSLSSYEQYF. CDR3 in DNA: TGTGCCAGCAGCTTAAGTTCCTACGAGCAGTACTTC.

The chain has TRBV5-1 and TRBJ1-4; TRBD1 aligns across 11 bases. The CDR3 is made up of 14 amino acids. Germline loops: CDR1 SGHRS, CDR2 YFSETQ. V dropped 5 bases and J dropped 9; count of bases not matched to a gene: 6. The CDR3 DNA is TGCGCCAGCAGAATGGGACAGGGGGATAAAAAACTGTTTTTT. Its protein is CASRMGQGDKKLFF.

The genes are TRBV5-5 and TRBJ2-7, with D possibly being TRBD2 (6 bases). The CDR3 has 15 amino acids. Germline CDR1 SGHKS, CDR2 YYEKEE (reference sequence). The V gene lost 4 bases and the J gene lost 4 bases, with 18 bases spanning the gap. CDR3 sequence reads: CASSAGSRNEYEQYF. DNA of the CDR3: TGTGCCAGCAGCGCGGGAAGTAGGAATGAGTACGAGCAGTACTTC.

The rearrangement uses TRBV6-6 and TRBJ1-2; a weak D match, TRBD1 (5 bases). Germline CDR1 reads MNHNY; CDR2 reads SVGAGI (reference sequence). The length of the CDR3 is 14 residues. V dropped 0 bases and J dropped 4 bases, with 9 bases sitting between them. The CDR3 sequence: CASSYSRGSYGYTF. Written as DNA, the CDR3 is TGTGCCAGCAGTTACTCGAGGGGATCCTATGGCTACACCTTC.

J is TRBJ1-2 and V is TRBV4-2; 7 nucleotides line up with TRBD1. Looked up from germline, CDR1 is LGHNA and CDR2 is YNFKEQ. The CDR3 spans 15 residues. Trimming took 1 base from V and 0 from J; bases not matched to a gene: 2. The CDR3 protein is CASSQGDSANYGYTF. CDR3 DNA sequence: TGTGCCAGCAGCCAAGGGGACAGCGCTAACTATGGCTACACCTTC.